This entry lists 32 T cell receptor beta chains sequenced from one sample in a study of cytomegalovirus exposure and HLA in healthy donors. 60 Vbeta and 13 Jbeta primers were used in PCR. Sequencing used immunoSEQ multiplex PCR; TCRdb keeps in-frame clones, though not all of them. The data contain about 170,000 clones, around three quarters of them seen just once; the ten biggest clones take up less than 2.5%. Sample: PBMCs. Source of these receptors: a woman aged 45-59 years in good health and CMV-seronegative.

The V gene is TRBV15, the J gene TRBJ2-3; 10 bases line up with TRBD1. The CDR3 length is 16 residues. The V segment lost 2 bases and the J segment 7 bases; nucleotides outside the gene matches: 9. Germline values: CDR1 LNHNV, CDR2 YYDKDF (reference sequence). The CDR3, as DNA: TGTGCCACCAGCAGACAACCGGGACAGGGGAGTAATACGCAGTATTTT. Its protein is CATSRQPGQGSNTQYF. Variable domain in full (rest from reference TRBV15 and TRBJ2-3): DAMVIQNPRYQVTQFGKPVTLSCSQTLNHNVMYWYQQKSSQAPKLLFHYYDKDFNNEADTPDNFQSRRPNTSFCFLDIRSPGLGDTAMYLCATSRQPGQGSNTQYFGPGTRLTVL.

The count of this clone is one. This chain uses TRBV5-6 with TRBJ2-3, with TRBD2 matching over 13 bases. V lost 4 bases and J lost 4; bases outside the gene matches: 3. Germline loops: CDR1 SGHDT, CDR2 YYEEEE. This CDR3 comprises 15 residues. The CDR3: CASSVTSGGADTQYF. CDR3 coding DNA: TGTGCCAGCAGCGTCACTAGCGGGGGGGCAGATACGCAGTATTTT.

The V call is TRBV6-1, the J call TRBJ1-6; D gene ambiguous. The V and J ends lost 0 bases and 14 bases respectively, with 8 bases between them. The CDR3 runs 12 residues. Germline V lookup: CDR1 MNHNS, CDR2 SASEGT. The CDR3 spells CASSEAQQTLHF. For the CDR3, the DNA is TGTGCCAGCAGTGAAGCCCAACAGACCCTCCACTTT.

A single count supports this clone. The chain links TRBV4-3 to TRBJ1-1; D ambiguous. Germline V CDR1 and CDR2: LGHNA, YSLEER. Trimming removed 1 base from V and 5 bases from J, with 11 bases in between. The length of the CDR3 is 14 residues. The CDR3 is CASSQGDGGTEAFF. The CDR3, as DNA: TGCGCCAGCAGCCAAGGAGATGGAGGGACTGAAGCTTTCTTT.

The CDR3 is CASSLAVSAGAIYTGELFF. For the CDR3, the DNA is TGTGCCAGCAGCTTGGCCGTTTCTGCGGGAGCAATATACACCGGGGAGCTGTTTTTT. The chain couples TRBV5-4 to TRBJ2-2, with 7 bases that match TRBD2. Germline assignment: CDR1 SGHNT and CDR2 YYREEE (reference sequence). This CDR3 has 19 amino acids. V shed 0 bases and J 3 bases; nucleotides not matched to a gene: 14.

This clone has more than one count but fewer than ten. The junction differs from germline at one of its ends, possibly a read error. This chain joins TRBV2 and TRBJ1-1, with D possibly TRBD1 on 5 matching bases. This CDR3 has 11 residues. Germline V lookup: CDR1 SNHLY, CDR2 FYNNEI. The CDR3 sequence is CASSDLHWDLF. CDR3 nucleotides: TGTGCCAGCAGCGATCTGCATTGGGACTTATTT.

The rearrangement joins TRBV19 to TRBJ2-5; TRBD2 aligns across 14 bases. This CDR3 is 17 amino acids long. V lost 5 bases, J lost 4 bases, and 9 bases stayed unmatched. CDR1 and CDR2 from the germline V gene are LNHDA and SQIVND (reference sequence). The CDR3 sequence: CASSATSGGGWGETQYF. The CDR3 DNA is TGTGCCAGTAGTGCGACTAGCGGGGGGGGTTGGGGAGAGACCCAGTACTTC.

The chain combines TRBV7-2 with TRBJ2-7; D may be TRBD2 (5 bases). In germline, CDR1 is SGHTA, CDR2 FQGNSA. V was shortened by 0 bases and J by 1 base, with 7 bases between the two germline ends. The CDR3 totals 14 residues. CDR3 protein: CASSLAGESYEQYF. The DNA of the CDR3 is TGTGCCAGCAGCTTAGCGGGAGAGTCCTACGAGCAGTACTTC. Supplemented by reference TRBV7-2 and TRBJ2-7, the full variable domain reads GAGVSQSPSNKVTEKGKDVELRCDPISGHTALYWYRQSLGQGLEFLIYFQGNSAPDKSGLPSDRFSAERTGGSVSTLTIQRTQQEDSAVYLCASSLAGESYEQYFGPGTRLTVT.

This chain connects TRBV6-7 to TRBJ2-2; D perhaps matches TRBD1 (5 bases). TRBV6-7 is placed among ORFs of uncertain function. V gave up 0 bases and J gave up 2 bases, with 31 bases separating them. This CDR3 region has 23 residues. CDR3 bases: TGTGCCAGCAGTTACTCCTTTTTTCCCCAAGGTGTGGGGCCCTCTCGAAACACCGGGGAGCTGTTTTTT. The encoded protein is CASSYSFFPQGVGPSRNTGELFF.

This clone was found once. The J gene is TRBJ1-1, the V gene TRBV6-5; D might be TRBD1 (5 bases). CDR1 and CDR2 (germline): MNHEY, SVGAGI. There are 13 residues in the CDR3. Trimming removed 5 bases at V and 5 bases at J, with 12 bases between. The CDR3, as DNA: TGTGCCAGCAGTCACAGAGCAGGGACTGAAGCTTTCTTT. Translated, it gives CASSHRAGTEAFF.

V gene TRBV6-5 combines with J gene TRBJ2-7; 7 nucleotides line up with TRBD1. With 2 bases clipped from V and 7 bases from J, the junction kept 8 bases outside the gene matches. The CDR3 is made up of 14 amino acids. Germline V gives CDR1 MNHEY, CDR2 SVGAGI. The CDR3 region has the DNA TGTGCCAGCAGTTACAGACAGGGTGCTAGGGAGCAGTACTTC. It encodes CASSYRQGAREQYF.

This clone showed up just once. CDR3 in amino acids: CASSTRQGARGETQYF. Written as DNA, the CDR3 is TGTGCCAGCTCAACCCGACAGGGGGCGAGGGGAGAGACCCAGTACTTC. The chain has TRBV18 and TRBJ2-5; 10 nucleotides agree with TRBD1. This CDR3 contains 16 residues. V shed 5 bases, J shed 4 bases, and the junction held 10 bases outside the gene matches. Germline CDR1 and CDR2: KGHSH and LQKENI. The variable domain in full, with the rest retrieved from reference TRBV18 and TRBJ2-5, is NAGVMQNPRHLVRRRGQEARLRCSPMKGHSHVYWYRQLPEEGLKFMVYLQKENIIDESGMPKERFSAEFPKEGPSILRIQQVVRGDSAAYFCASSTRQGARGETQYFGPGTRLLVL.

This clone was seen once. This chain uses TRBV9 with TRBJ1-6, with D uncertain. This CDR3 contains 14 residues. Germline V gene sequence: CDR1 SGDLS, CDR2 YYNGEE. V dropped 1 base and J dropped 9 bases, with 11 bases sitting between them. CDR3 nucleotides: TGTGCCAGCAGCGTACGGGGTACGGCTTCACCCCTCCACTTT. Translated, it gives CASSVRGTASPLHF.

This rearrangement joins TRBV6-1 to TRBJ2-3; the D is unclear. Trimming left V 3 bases short and J 0 bases short, with 16 bases between. Germline CDR1 and CDR2: MNHNS and SASEGT. The CDR3 has 17 amino acids. CDR3 loop: CASSEYLAATSTDTQYF. The CDR3 region has the DNA TGTGCCAGCAGTGAGTATTTGGCGGCGACTAGCACAGATACGCAGTATTTT.

Details on this clone: A junction boundary mismatches the germline segment, possibly from a read error. The chain uses TRBV7-7 and TRBJ2-3; D perhaps matches TRBD2 (5 bases). CDR3 size: 14 residues. Per germline, CDR1 SSHAT and CDR2 FNYEAQ (reference sequence). DNA of the CDR3: TGTGCTAGCAGCTTAGACTACGGCACAGATACGCAGTATTTT. It specifies CASSLDYGTDTQYF.

V and J are TRBV6-6 and TRBJ2-2, with 8 bases that match TRBD2. Trimming cost V 2 bases and J 2 bases; bases outside gene matches: 4. The CDR3 runs 16 residues. CDR1 and CDR2 (germline): MNHNY, SVGAGI (reference sequence). The CDR3 coding sequence is TGTGCCAGCAGTTACACCAGCGGGAGAAACACCGGGGAGCTGTTTTTT. Translated: CASSYTSGRNTGELFF.

The gene calls are TRBV7-2 and TRBJ2-5, with a tentative D call TRBD1 (8 bases). The germline V and J ends were trimmed by 3 bases and 5 bases, with 13 bases remaining between them. In germline, CDR1 is SGHTA, CDR2 FQGNSA. The CDR3 extends over 14 amino acids. The CDR3 DNA follows: TGTGCCAGCAGCTTTGGACAGGGAGGGGAGACCCAGTACTTC. It codes for CASSFGQGGETQYF.

This clone was observed once. The chain joins TRBV28 to TRBJ2-1; 10 nucleotides line up with TRBD2. This CDR3 is 15 amino acids long. From germline, CDR1 is MDHEN and CDR2 SYDVKM. V lost 7 bases and J lost 2; bases outside the gene matches: 5. CDR3: CASIPSGRTYNEQFF. The CDR3 nucleotides are TGTGCCAGCATCCCTAGCGGGAGAACCTACAATGAGCAGTTCTTC.

This clone occurred once. The chain is built from TRBV9 and TRBJ2-5; TRBD1 might be the D (5 bases). CDR1 and CDR2 (germline): SGDLS, YYNGEE. V was clipped by 5 bases and J by 1 base, with 15 bases between them. This CDR3 is 15 amino acids long. CDR3 residues: CASSRNPTAQETQYF. Here the CDR3 DNA reads TGTGCCAGCAGTCGTAATCCGACAGCCCAAGAGACCCAGTACTTC.

The chain employs TRBV18 and TRBJ2-7; 7 bases are shared with TRBD1. The germline gives CDR1 KGHSH, CDR2 LQKENI. The ends lost 5 bases at V and 6 bases at J; junction bases unmatched: 13. This CDR3 comprises 15 residues. Here the CDR3 DNA reads TGTGCCAGCTCATATACCCCCGGGACAGCGGCCGAGCAGTACTTC. Translated, it gives CASSYTPGTAAEQYF.

The J gene is TRBJ2-5, the V gene TRBV28; TRBD1 aligns across 11 bases. The V segment lost 4 bases and the J segment 5 bases; nucleotides outside the gene matches: 3. Germline V CDR1 and CDR2: MDHEN, SYDVKM. This CDR3 has 14 amino acids. The CDR3 sequence is CASSWTGGRETQYF. CDR3 DNA: TGTGCCAGCAGTTGGACAGGGGGCAGGGAGACCCAGTACTTC.

This clone was observed a few times. V is TRBV4-3 and J is TRBJ2-7; 8 bases align to TRBD1. The CDR3 runs 14 residues. Germline assignment: CDR1 LGHNA and CDR2 YSLEER. V gave up 4 bases and J gave up 4 bases; unmatched junction bases: 6. The CDR3 loop reads CASSLGQGTYEQYF. The CDR3 region has the DNA TGCGCCAGCAGCCTAGGACAGGGAACATACGAGCAGTACTTC.

V is TRBV5-1 and J is TRBJ1-1; perhaps TRBD1 as D (6 bases). This CDR3 contains 16 residues. Looked up from germline, CDR1 is SGHRS and CDR2 is YFSETQ. Between the trimmed V and J ends, which lost 0 bases and 4 bases, there was a span of 16 bases. The CDR3 region has the DNA TGCGCCAGCAGCTTGGAGGGTCAGGGGTACGGCACTGAAGCTTTCTTT. Residues: CASSLEGQGYGTEAFF. Full variable domain (rest looked up from reference TRBV5-1 and TRBJ1-1): KAGVTQTPRYLIKTRGQQVTLSCSPISGHRSVSWYQQTPGQGLQFLFEYFSETQRNKGNFPGRFSGRQFSNSRSEMNVSTLELGDSALYLCASSLEGQGYGTEAFFGQGTRLTVV.

V is TRBV10-2 and J is TRBJ2-3; 7 bases line up with TRBD2. V gave up 7 bases and J gave up 6 bases; unmatched junction bases: 7. This CDR3 has 13 amino acids. CDR1 and CDR2 (germline): WSHSY, SAAADI. The chain's CDR3 is CASNQGGEDTQYF. The CDR3 region has the DNA TGCGCCAGCAATCAGGGAGGGGAGGATACGCAGTATTTT.

Points on this clone: Other DNA sequences within the sample encode an identical CDR3. The chain has TRBV9 and TRBJ2-3, with D perhaps matching TRBD1 (5 bases). The CDR3 extends over 14 amino acids. Trimming stripped 0 bases from V and 0 bases from J, with 5 bases between. Germline V gene lookup returns CDR1 SGDLS and CDR2 YYNGEE. This CDR3 is CASSVEGSTDTQYF. CDR3 nucleotide sequence: TGTGCCAGCAGCGTAGAGGGGAGCACAGATACGCAGTATTTT.

The genes are TRBV5-1 and TRBJ2-3; possibly TRBD2 for D (5 bases). The length of the CDR3 is 17 residues. The germline V and J ends were trimmed by 0 bases and 3 bases, with 17 bases remaining between them. Germline V gene lookup returns CDR1 SGHRS and CDR2 YFSETQ. CDR3 DNA sequence: TGCGCCAGCAGCTTGGAAAGCCGCCTAGCTGGTACAGATACGCAGTATTTT. Its protein is CASSLESRLAGTDTQYF.

The chain links TRBV9 to TRBJ1-1; 12 positions match TRBD1. Germline-derived CDR1 and CDR2 are SGDLS and YYNGEE. The CDR3 covers 16 residues. Trimming took 4 bases from V and 5 from J; bases not matched to a gene: 9. As DNA, the CDR3 is TGTGCCAGCAGCCTGGGGACAGGGGGCCCGGGTACTGAAGCTTTCTTT. Amino acids: CASSLGTGGPGTEAFF.

V usage is TRBV28 and J usage is TRBJ2-7, with 9 nucleotides matching TRBD1. J gave up 7 bases and V 8 bases, and 15 bases lay outside the gene matches. The CDR3 is 15 residues long. The germline gives CDR1 MDHEN, CDR2 SYDVKM. CDR3 loop: CASLKAGQGMREQYF. The CDR3 DNA is TGTGCCAGCCTTAAGGCGGGACAGGGCATGAGGGAGCAGTACTTC. The full variable domain, in which reference TRBV28 and TRBJ2-7 provide the parts outside the CDR3, is DVKVTQSSRYLVKRTGEKVFLECVQDMDHENMFWYRQDPGLGLRLIYFSYDVKMKEKGDIPEGYSVSREKKERFSLILESASTNQTSMYLCASLKAGQGMREQYFGPGTRLTVT.

The chain uses TRBV27 and TRBJ1-6; tentative D call: TRBD1 (6 bases). The CDR3 consists of 14 residues. Germline V gene lookup returns CDR1 MNHEY and CDR2 SMNVEV (reference sequence). V lost 5 bases and J 6 bases, leaving 11 bases between the germline ends. The CDR3 loop is CASSPRTANSPLHF. CDR3 nucleotides: TGTGCCAGCAGTCCACGGACAGCTAATTCACCCCTCCACTTT.

This rearrangement joins TRBV15 to TRBJ1-5; D might be TRBD1 (6 bases). V shed 5 bases and J shed 6 bases, with 20 bases lying between them. The CDR3 is 16 residues long. Germline CDR1 is LNHNV and CDR2 is YYDKDF (reference sequence). CDR3 sequence: CATSGWGQGESQPQHF. The CDR3 DNA follows: TGTGCCACCAGCGGTTGGGGGCAGGGCGAGAGTCAGCCCCAGCATTTT.

CDR3 DNA: TGTGCCAGCAGCTTACTAGCGGGGGGAACCTACGAGCAGTACTTC. This gives the protein CASSLLAGGTYEQYF. The rearrangement uses TRBV7-9 and TRBJ2-7; 11 bases are a match to TRBD2. The germline V gene has CDR1 SEHNR and CDR2 FQNEAQ (reference sequence). The CDR3 covers 15 residues. J was trimmed by 2 bases and V by 2 bases; bases with no gene match: 2. The whole variable domain, filled in from reference TRBV7-9 and TRBJ2-7, reads DTGVSQNPRHKITKRGQNVTFRCDPISEHNRLYWYRQTLGQGPEFLTYFQNEAQLEKSRLLSDRFSAERPKGSFSTLEIQRTEQGDSAMYLCASSLLAGGTYEQYFGPGTRLTVT.

V usage is TRBV5-1 and J usage is TRBJ2-6, with 7 positions matching TRBD1. Germline assignment: CDR1 SGHRS and CDR2 YFSETQ. This CDR3 comprises 19 residues. V trimming: 6 bases; J trimming: 0 bases; junction bases outside the gene matches: 15. CDR3 in amino acids: CASTLDPGQMLSGANVLTF. CDR3 DNA: TGCGCCAGCACCCTCGACCCGGGACAGATGCTCTCTGGGGCCAACGTCCTGACTTTC.